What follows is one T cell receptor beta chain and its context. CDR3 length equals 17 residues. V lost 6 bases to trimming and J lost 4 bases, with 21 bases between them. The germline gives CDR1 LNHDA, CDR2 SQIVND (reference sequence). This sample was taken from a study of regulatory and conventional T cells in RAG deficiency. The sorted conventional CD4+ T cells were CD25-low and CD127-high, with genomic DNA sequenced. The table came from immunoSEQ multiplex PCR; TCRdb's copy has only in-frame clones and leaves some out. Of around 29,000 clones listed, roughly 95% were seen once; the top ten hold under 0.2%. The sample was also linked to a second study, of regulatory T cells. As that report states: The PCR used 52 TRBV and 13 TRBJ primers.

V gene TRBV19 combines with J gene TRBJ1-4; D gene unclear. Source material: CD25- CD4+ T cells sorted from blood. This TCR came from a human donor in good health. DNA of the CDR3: TGTGCCAGTAGCGCCGGAGCCGTAGGAGTAGGTAATGAAAAACTGTTTTTT. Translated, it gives CASSAGAVGVGNEKLFF.